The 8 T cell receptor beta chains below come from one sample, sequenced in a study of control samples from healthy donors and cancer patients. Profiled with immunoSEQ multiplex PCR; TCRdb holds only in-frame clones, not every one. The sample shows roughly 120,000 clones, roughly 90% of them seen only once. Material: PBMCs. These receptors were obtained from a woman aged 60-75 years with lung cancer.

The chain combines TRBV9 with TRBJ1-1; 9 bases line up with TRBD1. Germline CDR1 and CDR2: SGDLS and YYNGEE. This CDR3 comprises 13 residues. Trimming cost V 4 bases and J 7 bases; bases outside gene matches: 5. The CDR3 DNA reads TGTGCCAGCAGCTTCCGACAGGGGGGTGAAGCTTTCTTT. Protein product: CASSFRQGGEAFF. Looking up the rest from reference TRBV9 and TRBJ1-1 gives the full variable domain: DSGVTQTPKHLITATGQRVTLRCSPRSGDLSVYWYQQSLDQGLQFLIQYYNGEERAKGNILERFSAQQFPDLHSELNLSSLELGDSALYFCASSFRQGGEAFFGQGTRLTVV.

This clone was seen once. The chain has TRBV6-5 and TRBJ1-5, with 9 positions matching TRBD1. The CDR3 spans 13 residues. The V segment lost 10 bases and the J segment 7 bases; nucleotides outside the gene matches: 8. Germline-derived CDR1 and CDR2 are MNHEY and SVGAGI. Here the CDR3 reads CAIRTGGGQPQHF. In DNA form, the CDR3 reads TGTGCCATTCGTACAGGGGGCGGACAGCCCCAGCATTTT.

The CDR3 DNA sequence: TGTGCCAGTAGTATAGCGCAGGGGGCGTTGGGCAATCAGCCCCAGCATTTT. Protein: CASSIAQGALGNQPQHF. V gene TRBV19 combines with J gene TRBJ1-5; 8 nucleotides agree with TRBD1. Germline V gene sequence: CDR1 LNHDA, CDR2 SQIVND (reference sequence). There are 17 residues in the CDR3. Germline trimming cut 1 base from V and 2 bases from J; bases unmatched to any gene: 7.

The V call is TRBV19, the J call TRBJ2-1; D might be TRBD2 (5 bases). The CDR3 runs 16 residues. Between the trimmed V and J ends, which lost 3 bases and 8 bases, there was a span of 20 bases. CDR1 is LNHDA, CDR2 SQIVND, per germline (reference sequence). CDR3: CASSIPGSGSLDEQFF. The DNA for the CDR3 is TGTGCCAGTAGTATCCCCGGTTCGGGGTCATTGGATGAGCAGTTCTTC.

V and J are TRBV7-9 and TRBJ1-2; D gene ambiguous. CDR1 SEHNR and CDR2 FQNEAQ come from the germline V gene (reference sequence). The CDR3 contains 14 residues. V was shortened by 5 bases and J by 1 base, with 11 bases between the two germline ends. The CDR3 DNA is TGTGCCAGCAGCCCCTGGGCGATTAACTATGGCTACACCTTC. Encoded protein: CASSPWAINYGYTF.

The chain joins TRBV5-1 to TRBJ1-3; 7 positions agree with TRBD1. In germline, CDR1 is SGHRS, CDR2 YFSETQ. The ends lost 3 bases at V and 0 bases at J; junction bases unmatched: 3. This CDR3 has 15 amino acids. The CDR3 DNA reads TGCGCCAGCAGCTCAACAGGGGACTCTGGAAACACCATATATTTT. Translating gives CASSSTGDSGNTIYF.

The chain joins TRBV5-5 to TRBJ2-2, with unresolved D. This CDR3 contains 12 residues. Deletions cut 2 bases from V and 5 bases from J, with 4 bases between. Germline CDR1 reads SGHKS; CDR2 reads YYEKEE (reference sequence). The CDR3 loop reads CASSFETGELFF. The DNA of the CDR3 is TGTGCCAGCAGCTTTGAAACCGGGGAGCTGTTTTTT.

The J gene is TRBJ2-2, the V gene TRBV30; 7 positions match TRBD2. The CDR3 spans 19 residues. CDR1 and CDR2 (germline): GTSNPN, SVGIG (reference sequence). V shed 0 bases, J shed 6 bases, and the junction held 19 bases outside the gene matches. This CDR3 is CAWSVKRGLIGARAGELFF. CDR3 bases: TGTGCCTGGAGTGTAAAGCGGGGACTCATAGGGGCTCGCGCCGGGGAGCTGTTTTTT.